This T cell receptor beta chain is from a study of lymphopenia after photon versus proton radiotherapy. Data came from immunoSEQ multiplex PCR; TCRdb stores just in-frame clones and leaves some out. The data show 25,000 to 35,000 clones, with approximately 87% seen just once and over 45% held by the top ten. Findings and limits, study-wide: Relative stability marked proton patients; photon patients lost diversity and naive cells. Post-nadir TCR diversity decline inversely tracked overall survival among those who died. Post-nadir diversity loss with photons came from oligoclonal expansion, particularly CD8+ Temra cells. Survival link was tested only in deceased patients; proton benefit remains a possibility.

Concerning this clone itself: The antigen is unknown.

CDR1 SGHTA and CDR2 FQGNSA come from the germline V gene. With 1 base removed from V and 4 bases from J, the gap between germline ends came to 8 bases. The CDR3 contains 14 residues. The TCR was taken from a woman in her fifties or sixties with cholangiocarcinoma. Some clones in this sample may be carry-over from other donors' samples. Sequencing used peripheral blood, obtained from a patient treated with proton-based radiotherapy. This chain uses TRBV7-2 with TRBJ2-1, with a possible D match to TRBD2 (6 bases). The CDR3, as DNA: TGTGCCAGCAGCTTAGTAGCGGAATACAATGAGCAGTTCTTC. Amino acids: CASSLVAEYNEQFF.